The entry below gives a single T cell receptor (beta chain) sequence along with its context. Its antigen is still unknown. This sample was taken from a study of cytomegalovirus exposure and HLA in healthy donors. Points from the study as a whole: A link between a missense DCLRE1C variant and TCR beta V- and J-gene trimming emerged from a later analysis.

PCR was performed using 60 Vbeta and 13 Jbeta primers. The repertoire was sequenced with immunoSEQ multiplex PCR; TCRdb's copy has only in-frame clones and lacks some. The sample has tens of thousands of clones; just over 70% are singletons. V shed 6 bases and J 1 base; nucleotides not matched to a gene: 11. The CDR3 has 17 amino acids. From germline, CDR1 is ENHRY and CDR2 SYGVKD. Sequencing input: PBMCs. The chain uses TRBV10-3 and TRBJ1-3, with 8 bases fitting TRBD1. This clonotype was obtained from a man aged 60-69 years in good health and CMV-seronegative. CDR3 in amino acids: CAIRDKQGDLSGNTIYF. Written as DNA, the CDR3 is TGTGCCATCAGGGATAAACAGGGGGATCTATCTGGAAACACCATATATTTT.